Sequencing of this TCR beta chain was carried out in a study of post-analysis software for immune sequencing data. The wider study: Patients with relapsing-remitting, secondary progressive and progressive-relapsing multiple sclerosis courses were all represented.

Comments on this clonotype: Its target is unknown.

The ends were cut back, 0 bases at V and 11 bases at J, with 8 bases in the middle. CDR1 is LGHDT and CDR2 is YNNKEL in the germline V gene (reference sequence). The CDR3 is 12 amino acids. Findings and limits, study-wide: F measure showed strong co-clustering of same-batch samples. When patients were compared with controls, 4 or 5 TRBV segments were more frequent, TRBV5-6, TRBV5-1 and TRBV20-1 among them. Normalized Chao1 diversity was significantly reduced in patients versus controls.

Libraries were made from TCR beta cDNA, and they carried unique molecular identifiers. TCRdb analysed the PCR reads with MiXCR anew, one entry per CDR3 protein. The sample lists 350,000 to 450,000 distinct CDR3 sequences; about a third were seen once. V gene TRBV3-1 combines with J gene TRBJ1-5; TRBD1 might be the D (6 bases). The TCR was taken from a girl between 10 and 17 years old with multiple sclerosis. Sequenced input: blood. CDR3 sequence (DNA): TGTGCCAGCAGCCAAGATTCAGGGGCCCAGCATTTT. As protein: CASSQDSGAQHF.